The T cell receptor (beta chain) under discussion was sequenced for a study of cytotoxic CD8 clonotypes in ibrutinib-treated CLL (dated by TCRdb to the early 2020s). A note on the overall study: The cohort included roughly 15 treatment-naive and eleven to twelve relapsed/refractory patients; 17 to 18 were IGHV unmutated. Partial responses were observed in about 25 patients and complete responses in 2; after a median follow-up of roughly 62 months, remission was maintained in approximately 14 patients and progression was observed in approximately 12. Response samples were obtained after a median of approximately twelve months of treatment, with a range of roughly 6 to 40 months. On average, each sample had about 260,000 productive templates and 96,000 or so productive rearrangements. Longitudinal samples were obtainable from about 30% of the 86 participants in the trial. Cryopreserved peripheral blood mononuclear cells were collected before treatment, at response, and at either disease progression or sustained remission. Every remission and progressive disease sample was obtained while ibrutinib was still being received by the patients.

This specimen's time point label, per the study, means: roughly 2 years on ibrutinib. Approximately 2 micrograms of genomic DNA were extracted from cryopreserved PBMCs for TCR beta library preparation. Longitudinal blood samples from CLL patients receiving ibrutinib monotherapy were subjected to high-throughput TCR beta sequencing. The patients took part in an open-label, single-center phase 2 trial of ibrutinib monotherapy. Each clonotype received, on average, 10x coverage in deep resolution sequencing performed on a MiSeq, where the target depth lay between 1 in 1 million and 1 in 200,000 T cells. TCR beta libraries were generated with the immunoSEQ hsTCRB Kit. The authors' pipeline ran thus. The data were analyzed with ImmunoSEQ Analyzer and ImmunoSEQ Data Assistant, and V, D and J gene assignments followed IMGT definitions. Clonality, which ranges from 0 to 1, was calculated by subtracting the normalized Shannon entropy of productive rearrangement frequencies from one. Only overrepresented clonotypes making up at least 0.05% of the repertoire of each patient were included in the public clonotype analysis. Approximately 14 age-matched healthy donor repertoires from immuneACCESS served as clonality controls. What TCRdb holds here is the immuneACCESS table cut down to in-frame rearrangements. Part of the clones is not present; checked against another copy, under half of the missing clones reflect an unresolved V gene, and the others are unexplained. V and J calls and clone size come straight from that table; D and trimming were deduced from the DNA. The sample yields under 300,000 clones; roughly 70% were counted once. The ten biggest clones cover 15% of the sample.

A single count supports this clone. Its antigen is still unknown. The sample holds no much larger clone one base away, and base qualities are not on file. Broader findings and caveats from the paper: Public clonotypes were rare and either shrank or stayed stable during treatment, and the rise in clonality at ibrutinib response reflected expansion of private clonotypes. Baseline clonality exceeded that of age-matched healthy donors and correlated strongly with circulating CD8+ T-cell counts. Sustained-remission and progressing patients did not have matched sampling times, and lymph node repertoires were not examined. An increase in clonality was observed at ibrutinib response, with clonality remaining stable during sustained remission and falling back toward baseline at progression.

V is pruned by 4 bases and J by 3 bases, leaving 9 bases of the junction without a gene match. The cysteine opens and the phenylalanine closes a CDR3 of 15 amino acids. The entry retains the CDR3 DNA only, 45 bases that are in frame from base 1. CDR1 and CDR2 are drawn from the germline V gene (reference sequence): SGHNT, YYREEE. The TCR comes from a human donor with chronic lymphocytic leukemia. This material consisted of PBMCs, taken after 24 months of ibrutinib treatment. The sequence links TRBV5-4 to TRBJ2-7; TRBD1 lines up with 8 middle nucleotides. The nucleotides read TGTGCCAGCAGCCTCGGGACAGGTTATAACTACGAGCAGTACTTC. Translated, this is CASSLGTGYNYEQYF.